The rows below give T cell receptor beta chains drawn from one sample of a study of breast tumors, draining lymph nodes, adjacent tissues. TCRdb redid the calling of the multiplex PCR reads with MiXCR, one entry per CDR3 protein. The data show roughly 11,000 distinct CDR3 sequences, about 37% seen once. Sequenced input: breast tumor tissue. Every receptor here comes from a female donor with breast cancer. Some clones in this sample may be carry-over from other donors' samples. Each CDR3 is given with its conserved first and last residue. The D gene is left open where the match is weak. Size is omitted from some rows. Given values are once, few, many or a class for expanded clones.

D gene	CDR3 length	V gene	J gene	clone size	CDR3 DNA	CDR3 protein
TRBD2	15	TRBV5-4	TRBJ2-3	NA	TGTGCCAGCAGCCGAGGGACTAGCGGGATGGATACGCAGTATTTT	CASSRGTSGMDTQYF
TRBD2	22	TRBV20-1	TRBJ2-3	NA	TGCTCCGGTCAACGGATAAAGCCCGGGGACAGAGGGACTAGCGGGAGGACAGATACGCAGTATTTT	CSGQRIKPGDRGTSGRTDTQYF
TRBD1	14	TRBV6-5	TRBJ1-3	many	TGTGCCAGCAGGGCGACAGGGACTGGAAACACCATATATTTT	CASRATGTGNTIYF
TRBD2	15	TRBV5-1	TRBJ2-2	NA	TGCGCCAGCAGCAAGACTAGCGGTAACGCCGTGGAGCTGTTTTTT	CASSKTSGNAVELFF
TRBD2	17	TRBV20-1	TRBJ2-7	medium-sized	TGCAGTGCTTACCGACTAGCGGGAGGAGCCCCCGAGTACGAGCAGTACTTC	CSAYRLAGGAPEYEQYF
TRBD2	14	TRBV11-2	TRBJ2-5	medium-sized	TGTGCCAGCACCTCTTGGGGGAGGGGAGAGACCCAGTACTTC	CASTSWGRGETQYF
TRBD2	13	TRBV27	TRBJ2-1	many	TGTGCCAGCAGGCGACTAGCGGGAGGTGAGCAGTTCTTC	CASRRLAGGEQFF
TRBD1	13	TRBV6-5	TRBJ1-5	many	TGTGCCAGCAGTGAGGACAGGAATCAGCCCCAGCATTTT	CASSEDRNQPQHF
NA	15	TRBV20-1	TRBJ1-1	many	TGCAGTGCTAGAGATGGGAGGCTAAGGAACACTGAAGCTTTCTTT	CSARDGRLRNTEAFF
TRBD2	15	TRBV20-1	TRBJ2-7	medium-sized	TGCAGTGCTAGCGGGACTAGCGGAGACTCCTACGAGCAGTACTTC	CSASGTSGDSYEQYF
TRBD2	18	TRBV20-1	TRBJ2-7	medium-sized	TGCAGTGCTAGAGATTACCCGGGACTAGCAAACGGTTTGTACGAGCAGTACTTC	CSARDYPGLANGLYEQYF
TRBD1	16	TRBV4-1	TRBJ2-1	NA	TGCGCCAGCAGCCATACGACAGGGGGCTCCTACAATGAGCAGTTCTTC	CASSHTTGGSYNEQFF
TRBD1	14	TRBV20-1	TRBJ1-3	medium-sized	TGCAGTGCTAACCGGGACAGCTCTGGAAACACCATATATTTT	CSANRDSSGNTIYF
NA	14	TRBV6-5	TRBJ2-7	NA	TGTGCCAGCAGTTACTCGGACGACGCCTACGAGCAGTACTTC	CASSYSDDAYEQYF
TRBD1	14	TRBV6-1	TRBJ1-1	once	TGTGCCAGCAGGGTTGGACAGGTGAACACTGAAGCTTTCTTT	CASRVGQVNTEAFF
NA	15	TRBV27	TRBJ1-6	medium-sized	TGTGCCAGCAGTACGACAACCAGGGCTTATTCACCCCTCCACTTT	CASSTTTRAYSPLHF
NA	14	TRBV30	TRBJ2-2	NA	TGTGCCTGGATGGGCGTCATGAACACCGGGGAGCTGTTTTTT	CAWMGVMNTGELFF
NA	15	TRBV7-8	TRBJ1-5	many	TGTGCCAGCAGCTTCAACAGGGTCGGCAATCAGCCCCAGCATTTT	CASSFNRVGNQPQHF
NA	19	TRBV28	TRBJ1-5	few	TGTGCCAGCAGTTTAGGCCCCCAAATGAAGGGGCGGTCGGCGCAGCCCCAGCATTTT	CASSLGPQMKGRSAQPQHF
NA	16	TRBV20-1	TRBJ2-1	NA	TGCAGTGTGGGGGGTGATTTCGGCGGGATATTAAATGAGCAGTTCTTC	CSVGGDFGGILNEQFF
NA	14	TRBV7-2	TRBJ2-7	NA	TGTGCCAGCAGCGGTTCGGGGAGCACCTACGGACAGTACTTC	CASSGSGSTYGQYF
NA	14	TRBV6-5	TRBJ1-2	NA	TGTGCCAGCAGTGATATGGGGGGGCTCGAGGGCTACACCTTC	CASSDMGGLEGYTF
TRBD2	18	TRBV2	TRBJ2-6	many	TGTGCCAGCATCCGGACTAGCGGGGGGCCTACCGGGGCCAACGTCCTGACTTTC	CASIRTSGGPTGANVLTF
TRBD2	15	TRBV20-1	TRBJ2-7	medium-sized	TGCAGTGCTAGAGAACCCCTAGCGGGCTTACACGAGCAGTACTTC	CSAREPLAGLHEQYF
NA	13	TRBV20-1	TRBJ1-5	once	TGCAGTGCTACCCGTAGCGGCAATCAGCCCCAGCATTTT	CSATRSGNQPQHF
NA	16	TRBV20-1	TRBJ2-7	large	TGCAGTGCTAGAAGAATTGTCGGGGGAGTTGGGTACGAGCAGTACTTC	CSARRIVGGVGYEQYF
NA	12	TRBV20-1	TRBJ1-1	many	TGCAGTGCCCCTAGAGGGGAGGTTGAAGCTTTCTTT	CSAPRGEVEAFF
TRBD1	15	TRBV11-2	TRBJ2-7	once	TGTGCCAGCAGCTTAGGGACAGGAAGACAGTACGAGCAGTACTTC	CASSLGTGRQYEQYF
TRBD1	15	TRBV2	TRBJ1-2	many	TGTGCCAGAACAACTGGGACAGGGGGCTCAAGTGGCTACACCTTC	CARTTGTGGSSGYTF
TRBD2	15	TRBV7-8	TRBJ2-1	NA	TGTGCCAGCAGCGGGACTAGCGGGAGGGCTAATGAGCAGTTCTTC	CASSGTSGRANEQFF
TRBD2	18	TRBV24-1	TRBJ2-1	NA	TGTGCCACCAGTGATCTACCAGCGGGGGGTAGCGGGTACAATGAGCAGTTCTTC	CATSDLPAGGSGYNEQFF
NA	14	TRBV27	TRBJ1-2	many	TGTGCCAGCAGTTTACAGGGAATGGGCTATGGCTACACCTTC	CASSLQGMGYGYTF
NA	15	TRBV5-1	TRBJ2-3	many	TGCGCCAGCAGCTTGGCCGGGAGCCTCACAGATACGCAGTATTTT	CASSLAGSLTDTQYF
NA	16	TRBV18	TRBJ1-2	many	TGTGCCAGCTCACCAGGGGCAGGAGAAAAAGACTATGGCTACACCTTC	CASSPGAGEKDYGYTF
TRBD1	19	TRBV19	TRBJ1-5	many	TGTGCCAGTAGTATCCTGGGAGGGGGCTCGCTTTATAGCAATCAGCCCCAGCATTTT	CASSILGGGSLYSNQPQHF
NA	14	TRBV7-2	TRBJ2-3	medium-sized	TGTGCCAGCTCTCCCGGGCCTACCGTAGATACGCAGTATTTT	CASSPGPTVDTQYF
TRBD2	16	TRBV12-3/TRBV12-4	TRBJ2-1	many	TGTGCCAGCAGTTTAAGGTCTCGCGGGGGAGACAATGAGCAGTTCTTC	CASSLRSRGGDNEQFF
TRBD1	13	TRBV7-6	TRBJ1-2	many	TGTGCCAGCAGCCAGGACAGGGGGCGCGGCTACACCTTC	CASSQDRGRGYTF
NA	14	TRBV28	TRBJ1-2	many	TGTGCCAGCAGCCGTGCGGGGGTCAACTATGGCTACACCTTC	CASSRAGVNYGYTF
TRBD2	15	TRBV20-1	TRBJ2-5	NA	TGCAGTGCTCTCGGACTAGCGGGGGGTGGAGAGACCCAGTACTTC	CSALGLAGGGETQYF
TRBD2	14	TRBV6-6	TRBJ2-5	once	TGTGCCAGCAGTACGCGACTAGCGGAAGAGACCCAGTACTTC	CASSTRLAEETQYF
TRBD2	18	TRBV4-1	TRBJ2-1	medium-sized	TGCGCCAGCAGCCCGCAACGGCCTGGGACTAGGGCCTACAATGAGCAGTTCTTC	CASSPQRPGTRAYNEQFF
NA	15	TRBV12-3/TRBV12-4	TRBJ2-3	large	TGTGCCAGCAGTTTCGCCGGTCTGGTATCAGATACGCAGTATTTT	CASSFAGLVSDTQYF
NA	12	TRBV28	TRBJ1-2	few	TGTGCCAGCAGTTACAGGGACTATGGCTACACCTTC	CASSYRDYGYTF
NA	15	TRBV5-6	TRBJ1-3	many	TGTGCCAGCAGCGGCCGGGCCTTCTCTGGAAACACCATATATTTT	CASSGRAFSGNTIYF
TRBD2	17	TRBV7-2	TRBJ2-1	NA	TGTGCCAGCAGCGGGACTAGCGGGGGGCCCACCTACAATGAGCAGTTCTTC	CASSGTSGGPTYNEQFF
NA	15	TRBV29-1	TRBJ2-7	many	TGCAGCGCCTTAAATCCGGGACCGACGGTTGGGGAGCAGTACTTC	CSALNPGPTVGEQYF
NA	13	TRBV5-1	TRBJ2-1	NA	TGCGCCAGCAGCCTATGGGTGGGAAATGAGCAGTTCTTC	CASSLWVGNEQFF
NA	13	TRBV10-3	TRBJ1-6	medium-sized	TGTGCCATTACCCGGGACGTAGATTCACCCCTCCACTTT	CAITRDVDSPLHF
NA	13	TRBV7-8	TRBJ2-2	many	TGTGCCAGCAGCCCCCGGGAAACCGGGGAGCTGTTTTTT	CASSPRETGELFF
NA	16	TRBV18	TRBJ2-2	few	TGTGCCAGCTCCGCCTTTGGGACTGGGAACACCGGGGAGCTGTTTTTT	CASSAFGTGNTGELFF
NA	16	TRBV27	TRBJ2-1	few	TGTGCCAGCGCTGCAATGGTGAGAGATACTTACAATGAGCAGTTCTTC	CASAAMVRDTYNEQFF
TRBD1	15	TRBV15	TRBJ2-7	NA	TGTGCCACCAGCAGAAACCCCGTCACAGGGGACGAGCAGTACTTC	CATSRNPVTGDEQYF
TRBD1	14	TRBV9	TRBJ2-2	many	TGTGCCAGCAGACGGACAGGGGGCGGCGGGGAGCTGTTTTTT	CASRRTGGGGELFF